One T cell receptor beta chain is described in this entry. Its binding antigen is unknown. The input lacks base qualities; no much larger clone sits a single base away. To be included, a participant needed at least one PBMC sample from before ART initiation plus at least two post-ART samples. Every participant with HIV received treatment in the United States of America. Before DNA extraction, cryopreserved samples of roughly 0.85-10 million PBMC were thawed and washed. At the time of the earliest PBMC sample for each participant with HIV, ages ranged from roughly 23 to 60 years. Per participant, PBMC samples came from 1-4 timepoints prior to ART initiation and 2-8 timepoints following ART initiation, for a median of 7 samples. Serial HIV viral load, CD4+ T-cell count, ART history and demographic data were obtained for every participant. Genomic DNA was extracted from unsorted PBMC with a Qiagen kit on a QIAcube, processed in batches of 12 samples.

This sample was taken from a study of long-term antiretroviral therapy in people with HIV (dated 2022 in TCRdb). Looking at the study overall: The earliest samples were collected about a decade before the 2015 WHO recommendation for immediate ART, when ART was typically delayed until CD4 counts fell. No cross-contamination during QIAcube processing was seen in test extractions of a monoclonal T-cell line run alongside about 33 polyclonal samples. A total of roughly 200 cryopreserved PBMC samples came from approximately 30 adults with confirmed HIV infection and were collected serially over a mean of roughly six years (range 1-12). Of the 30 to 35 participants with HIV, some 12 were female. This retrospective serial study examined whether starting ART and sustained HIV suppression were associated with changes in the composition and diversity of the TRB repertoire in peripheral blood. General study outcomes and caveats: The samples span the years 2004 to 2017, and the ART regimens used at that time may not be as effective as current regimens. HIV repertoires had narrower CDR3 length ranges than controls, and the network structure suggested an antigen-experienced repertoire that shifted only slightly toward naive after ART. Owing to limited PBMC availability, only the TCR beta chain was sequenced, without alpha chain pairing. Because pre-ART samples had limited cell numbers, unsorted PBMC were profiled rather than sorted CD4+ and CD8+ T cells. Expanded TRB clones identified before ART initiation dominated the repertoire across all time points, though the dominance fluctuated and decreased in many PLHIV after ART. ART initiation was associated with a significant increase in TRB diversity, but diversity stayed significantly below transplant donor controls even after long-term ART. No data were available on ART adherence, viral resistance or therapy changes, limiting inferences about post-ART repertoire changes.

The immunoSEQ hsTCRB v3.0 assay was used at survey level resolution to sequence the TRB variable region. The target sequencing depth for TRB was about 40,000-50,000 T-cell genomes per sample. Pooled TRB libraries were sequenced on an Illumina MiSeq with a v3 150-cycle kit. The source study handled its data this way. Repertoire analysis was performed in R inside a reproducible Nextflow workflow that covered QC, data transformation and analysis. LymphoSeq2, an R package for AIRR-Seq data exploration, was used to implement custom analyses. A few samples that produced fewer than 5000 total TRB sequences were removed, so about 200 HIV repertoires were analyzed. Of the 188 retained HIV repertoires, about 60 were collected before and roughly 130 after ART initiation. Each repertoire was downsampled to 5000 TRB nucleotide sequences, and summary statistics were averaged across 100 downsampling iterations. TRB sequences were retained for analysis only if CDR3 regions of at least seven amino acids were present. A Shannon entropy-derived clonality score and the Gini coefficient were used to measure diversity. Repertoire networks linked the top 5000 CDR3 amino acid sequences whenever two sequences differed by an edit distance of one. Antigen specificity groups and MHC restriction were predicted for TRB CDR3 amino acid sequences with GLIPH2. To flag known associations with CMV, EBV, HIV or tissue antigens, CDR3 amino acid sequences were compared against VDJdb and McPAS-TCR. Pre-ART, post-ART and control groups were compared with Wilcoxon signed-rank tests and Holm-Bonferroni correction. TCRdb holds this immuneACCESS table with in-frame rearrangements only. Some clones are missing; in checked studies, unresolved V genes explain under half, and the rest has no known cause. D and trimming were read from the DNA, whereas the V and J calls and clone size are those reported in that table. Counted in this sample were 15,000 to 20,000 clones; approximately 90% of them appeared once. The ten top clones hold about 11% of the sample.

The TCR sequence derives from a man in his forties or fifties with HIV. Sequenced here: unsorted PBMCs, sampled 0.7 years before starting antiretroviral therapy.

The bases are TGTGCCAGCAGGTCGACAGGAGAAGACTATGGCTACACCTTC. Translated, it gives CASRSTGEDYGYTF. The chain joins TRBV7-3 to TRBJ1-2; the D gene is possibly TRBD1, with 6 bases matching. V drops 6 bases and J drops 3 bases, leaving 14 bases in between. The germline V gene provides CDR1 SGHTA and CDR2 FQGTGA. CDR3 length: 14 amino acids, cysteine to phenylalanine. Solely the CDR3 DNA is kept, with 42 bases framed from the first base.